This record concerns one T cell receptor (beta chain) sequence. The antigen is unknown. These data originate in a study of cytomegalovirus exposure and HLA in healthy donors. Study-wide results and caveats: The HLA-A and HLA-B alleles of most subjects were reportedly predicted accurately from TCR beta sequences. In vitro confirmation showed three CMV-associated chains to be CMV antigen specific.

The PCR had 60 Vbeta and 13 Jbeta primers. Produced via immunoSEQ multiplex PCR; TCRdb's table is partial and in-frame only. The table lists about 180,000 clones, less than 90% of them singletons, with 0.95% to 1.3% in the top ten. In germline, CDR1 is LNHDA, CDR2 SQIVND (reference sequence). J gave up 5 bases and V 7 bases, and 5 bases lay outside the gene matches. The CDR3 totals 13 residues. J is TRBJ2-3 and V is TRBV19, with 8 bases lining up with TRBD2. The sample comprised PBMCs. This receptor was taken from a man in his thirties or forties in good health and CMV-seronegative. CDR3: CASTPGGVDTQYF. In DNA, the CDR3 is TGTGCCAGTACCCCCGGGGGGGTAGATACGCAGTATTTT.